A selection of T cell receptor beta chains follows, all from one sample in a study of shared clonotypes between healthy human individuals. TCRdb's copy holds only in-frame clones and misses some; the assay was immunoSEQ multiplex PCR. The sample lists 1 million to 1.2 million clones, 70% to 80% seen once, with approximately 0.9% in the top ten. The material sequenced was memory CD4+ T cells from PBMCs. The receptors were sampled from a young man in good health. Some clones in this sample may be carry-over from other donors' samples. Each CDR3 is given with its conserved first and last residue. A D gene is named only where the DNA matches it firmly. The size field is filled for only some rows; it gives once, few, many or a size class.

d_call | j_call | v_call | clone_size | cdr3_nt | cdr3_aa
TRBD1 | TRBJ2-5 | TRBV6-6 | once | TGTGCCAGCAGACCTACAGGGGGTGTAGAGACCCAGTACTTC | CASRPTGGVETQYF
TRBD2 | TRBJ2-2 | TRBV18 | - | TGTGCCAGCTCACCGTCGGGACTAGCCTTGGCCGGGGAGCTGTTTTTT | CASSPSGLALAGELFF
- | TRBJ2-1 | TRBV10-3 | few | TGTGCCACCCTAGGACTCGCAAGCTCCTACAATGAGCAGTTCTTC | CATLGLASSYNEQFF
TRBD2 | TRBJ2-5 | TRBV5-1 | - | TGCGCCAGCAGCTTGGGGACTAGTTTACAAGAGACCCAGTACTTC | CASSLGTSLQETQYF
TRBD1 | TRBJ2-5 | TRBV5-1 | - | TGCGCCAGCAGCGCCTCAGGGGGCGAGACCCAGTACTTC | CASSASGGETQYF
- | TRBJ1-1 | TRBV7-3 | - | TGTGCCAGCAGCTTATCAGATAACACTGAAGCTTTCTTT | CASSLSDNTEAFF
TRBD2 | TRBJ2-1 | TRBV14 | - | TGTGCCAGCAGCCAAGAGACTAGCGGGAGAAAAATACTATTGCCCTACAATGAGCAGTTCTTC | CASSQETSGRKILLPYNEQFF
- | TRBJ1-4 | TRBV6-6 | - | TGTGCCAGCAGCACCGAAGGGAGTAGGGAAAAACTGTTTTTT | CASSTEGSREKLFF
- | TRBJ2-2 | TRBV7-3 | - | TGTGCCAGCAGCTTAATGGGGCAGGCGAACACCGGGGAGCTGTTTTTT | CASSLMGQANTGELFF
TRBD2 | TRBJ2-3 | TRBV7-9 | - | TGTGCCAGCAGCAACCTAGCGGGATACACAGATACGCAGTATTTT | CASSNLAGYTDTQYF
TRBD1 | TRBJ1-3 | TRBV28 | many | TGTGCCAGCAGCCAGGGGACAGGGCCCAACACCATATATTTT | CASSQGTGPNTIYF
- | TRBJ1-1 | TRBV5-1 | - | TGCGCCAGCAGCTTGGAAGGGGTTGACACTGAAGCTTTCTTT | CASSLEGVDTEAFF
TRBD1 | TRBJ2-7 | TRBV6-1 | - | TGTGCCAGCAGTGAACATGATCCCGGGACAGGGAACGAGCAGTACTTC | CASSEHDPGTGNEQYF
- | TRBJ1-1 | TRBV5-1 | - | TGCGCCAGCAGCTTGGACAGGGCCGACACTGAAGCTTTCTTT | CASSLDRADTEAFF
- | TRBJ2-7 | TRBV19 | few | TGTGCCAGTAGTCGACAGTTAAACTCCTACGAGCAGTACTTC | CASSRQLNSYEQYF
- | TRBJ2-7 | TRBV12-5 | once | TGTGCTAGTGGTTTACAGGGGACTAGCTCCTACGAGCAGTACTTC | CASGLQGTSSYEQYF
TRBD1 | TRBJ1-1 | TRBV5-1 | - | TGCGCCAGCAGCTTGGGTGTGACAGGGGAAGAATCTGAAGCTTTCTTT | CASSLGVTGEESEAFF
TRBD1 | TRBJ2-1 | TRBV5-6 | - | TGTGCCAGCAGCTTGAGGGGGACAGGGGATAATGAGCAGTTCTTC | CASSLRGTGDNEQFF
- | TRBJ2-6 | TRBV28 | - | TGTGCCAGCAGTTTAAGGGAGGGACAACCTGGGGCCAACGTCCTGACTTTC | CASSLREGQPGANVLTF
- | TRBJ2-6 | TRBV11-3 | - | TGTGCCAGCAGCCGAGACAGCTCTGGGGCCAACGTCCTGACTTTC | CASSRDSSGANVLTF
TRBD1 | TRBJ2-7 | TRBV6-5 | few | TGTGCCAGCAGTTACGGGACCCCAGGGGGCTCCTACGAGCAGTACTTC | CASSYGTPGGSYEQYF
TRBD2 | TRBJ2-1 | TRBV28 | - | TGTGCCAGCAGCGCTCCGGGACTAGCTAACAATGAGCAGTTCTTC | CASSAPGLANNEQFF
TRBD1 | TRBJ2-5 | TRBV11-2 | - | TGTGCCAGCAGGAAACCCTTCAGGGGGCGGCTCGATGAGACCCAGTACTTC | CASRKPFRGRLDETQYF
- | TRBJ2-7 | TRBV27 | - | TGTGCCAGCAGGGTTAGCTCAGCGATATCCTACGAGCAGTACTTC | CASRVSSAISYEQYF
- | TRBJ1-2 | TRBV11-2 | - | TGTGCCAGCAGCTTAGAGTGGGGGGACGGCTACACCTTC | CASSLEWGDGYTF
TRBD1 | TRBJ1-1 | TRBV9 | - | TGTGCCAGCAGCGCTAGGACAGGCGTGAACACTGAAGCTTTCTTT | CASSARTGVNTEAFF
- | TRBJ2-1 | TRBV7-9 | - | TGTGCCAGCAGCTACATGGTCGGGTCCTACAATGAGCAGTTCTTC | CASSYMVGSYNEQFF
TRBD2 | TRBJ2-7 | TRBV11-2 | - | TGTGCCAGCAGCTTAGCGGGAGGGACCTACGAGCAGTACTTC | CASSLAGGTYEQYF